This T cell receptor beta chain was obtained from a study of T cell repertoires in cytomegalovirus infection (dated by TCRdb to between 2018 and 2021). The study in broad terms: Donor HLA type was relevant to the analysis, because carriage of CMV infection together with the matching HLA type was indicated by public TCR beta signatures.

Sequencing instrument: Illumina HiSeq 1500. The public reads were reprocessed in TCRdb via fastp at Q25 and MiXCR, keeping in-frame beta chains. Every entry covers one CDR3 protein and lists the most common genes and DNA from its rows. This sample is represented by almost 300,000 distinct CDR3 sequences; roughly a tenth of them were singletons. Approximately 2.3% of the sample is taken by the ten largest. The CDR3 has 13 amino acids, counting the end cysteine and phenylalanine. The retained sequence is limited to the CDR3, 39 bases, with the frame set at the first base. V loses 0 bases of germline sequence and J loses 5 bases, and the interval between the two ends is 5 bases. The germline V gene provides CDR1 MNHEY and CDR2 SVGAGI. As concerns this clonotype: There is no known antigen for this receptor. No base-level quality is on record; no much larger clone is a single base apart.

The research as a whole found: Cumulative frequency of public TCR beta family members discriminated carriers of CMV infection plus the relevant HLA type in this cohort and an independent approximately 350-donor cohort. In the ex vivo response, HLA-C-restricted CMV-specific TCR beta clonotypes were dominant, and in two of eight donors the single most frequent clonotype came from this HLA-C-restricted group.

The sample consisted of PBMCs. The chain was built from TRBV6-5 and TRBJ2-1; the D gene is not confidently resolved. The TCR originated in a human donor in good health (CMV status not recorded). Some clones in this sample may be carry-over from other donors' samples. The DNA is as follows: TGTGCCAGCAGTTACTCGAGCGACAATGAGCAGTTCTTC. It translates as CASSYSSDNEQFF.